This T cell receptor beta chain was documented in a study of blood T cells in healthy people across ages. A few counts support this clonotype. A second 7 to 11 cycle PCR used barcoded and J-beta primers. TCRdb recomputed calls from the 5' RACE reads with MiXCR, one row per CDR3 protein. There are about 730,000 distinct CDR3 sequences in the sample; about 40% occur only once, and 20% to 25% lies in the top ten. CDR3 length: 12 residues. V shed 6 bases and J shed 7 bases, with 12 bases lying between them. Sequencing was carried out using blood. The chain carries TRBV12-3 or TRBV12-4 and TRBJ1-2; D unclear. This clonotype was sampled from a woman between 55 and 75 years old in good health. CDR3 amino acids: CASSRPQGGYTF. The CDR3 nucleotides are TGTGCCAGCAGCAGACCCCAAGGTGGCTACACCTTC.